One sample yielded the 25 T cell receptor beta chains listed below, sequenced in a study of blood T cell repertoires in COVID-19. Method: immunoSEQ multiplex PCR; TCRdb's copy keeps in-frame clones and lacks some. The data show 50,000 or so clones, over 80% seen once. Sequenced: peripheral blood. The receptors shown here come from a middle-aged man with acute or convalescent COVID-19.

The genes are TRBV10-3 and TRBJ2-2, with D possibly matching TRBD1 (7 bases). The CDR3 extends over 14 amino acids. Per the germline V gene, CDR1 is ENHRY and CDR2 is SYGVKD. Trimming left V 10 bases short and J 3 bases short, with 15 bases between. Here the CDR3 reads CATKDREDTGELFF. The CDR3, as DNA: TGTGCCACCAAAGACAGGGAGGACACCGGGGAGCTGTTTTTT.

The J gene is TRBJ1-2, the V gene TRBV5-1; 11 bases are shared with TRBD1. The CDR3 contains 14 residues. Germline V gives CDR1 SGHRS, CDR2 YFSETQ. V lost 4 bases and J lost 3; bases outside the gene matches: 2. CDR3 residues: CASSEGQGDYGYTF. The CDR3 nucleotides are TGCGCCAGCAGCGAGGGACAGGGGGACTATGGCTACACCTTC.

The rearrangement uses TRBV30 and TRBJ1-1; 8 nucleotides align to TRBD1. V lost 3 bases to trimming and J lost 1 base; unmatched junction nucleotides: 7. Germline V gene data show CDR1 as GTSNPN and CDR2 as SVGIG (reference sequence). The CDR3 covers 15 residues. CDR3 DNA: TGTGCCTGGAGAGACCTAGGGACAGGGAACACTGAAGCTTTCTTT. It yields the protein CAWRDLGTGNTEAFF. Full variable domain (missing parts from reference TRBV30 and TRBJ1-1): SQTIHQWPATLVQPVGSPLSLECTVEGTSNPNLYWYRQAAGRGLQLLFYSVGIGQISSEVPQNLSASRPQDRQFILSSKKLLLSDSGFYLCAWRDLGTGNTEAFFGQGTRLTVV.

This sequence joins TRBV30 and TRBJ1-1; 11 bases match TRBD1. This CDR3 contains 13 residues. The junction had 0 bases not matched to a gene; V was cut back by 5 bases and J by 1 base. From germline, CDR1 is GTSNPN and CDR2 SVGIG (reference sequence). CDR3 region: CAWGQGANTEAFF. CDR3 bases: TGTGCCTGGGGACAGGGGGCGAACACTGAAGCTTTCTTT.

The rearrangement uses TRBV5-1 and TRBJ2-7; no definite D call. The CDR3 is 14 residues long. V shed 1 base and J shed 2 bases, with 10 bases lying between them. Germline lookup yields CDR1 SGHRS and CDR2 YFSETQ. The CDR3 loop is CASSLTQFAYEQYF. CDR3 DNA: TGCGCCAGCAGCTTGACGCAGTTCGCCTACGAGCAGTACTTC.

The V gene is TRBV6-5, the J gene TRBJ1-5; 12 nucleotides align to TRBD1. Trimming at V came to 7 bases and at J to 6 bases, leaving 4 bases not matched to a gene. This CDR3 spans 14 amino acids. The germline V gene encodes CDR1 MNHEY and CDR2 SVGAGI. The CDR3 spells CASTGTGGGQPQHF. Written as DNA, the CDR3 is TGTGCCAGCACCGGGACAGGGGGCGGTCAGCCCCAGCATTTT.

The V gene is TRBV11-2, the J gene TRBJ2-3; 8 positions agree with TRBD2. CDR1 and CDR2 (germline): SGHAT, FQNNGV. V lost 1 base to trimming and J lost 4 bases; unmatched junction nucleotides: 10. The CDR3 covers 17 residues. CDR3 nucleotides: TGTGCCAGCAGCTTAGGGGCGATATCGCGGGGGGCAGATACGCAGTATTTT. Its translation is CASSLGAISRGADTQYF.

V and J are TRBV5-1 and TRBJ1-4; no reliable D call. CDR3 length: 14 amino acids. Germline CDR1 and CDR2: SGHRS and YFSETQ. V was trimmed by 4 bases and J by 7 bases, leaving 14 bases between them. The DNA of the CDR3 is TGCGCCAGCAGCCCCTCGTCGGGTCGTGAAAAACTGTTTTTT. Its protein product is CASSPSSGREKLFF.

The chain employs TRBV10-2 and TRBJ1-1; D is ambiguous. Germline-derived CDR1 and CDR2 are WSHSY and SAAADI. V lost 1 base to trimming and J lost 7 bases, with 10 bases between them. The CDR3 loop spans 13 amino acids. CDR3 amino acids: CASSEYQVGEAFF. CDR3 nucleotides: TGCGCCAGCAGTGAGTACCAGGTCGGTGAAGCTTTCTTT.

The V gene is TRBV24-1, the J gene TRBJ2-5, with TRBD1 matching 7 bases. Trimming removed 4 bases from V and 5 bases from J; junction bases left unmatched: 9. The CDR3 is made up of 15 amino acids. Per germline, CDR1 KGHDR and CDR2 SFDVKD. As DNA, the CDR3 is TGTGCCACCAGTGACCGGCAGGGGGTTTGGGAGACCCAGTACTTC. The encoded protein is CATSDRQGVWETQYF.

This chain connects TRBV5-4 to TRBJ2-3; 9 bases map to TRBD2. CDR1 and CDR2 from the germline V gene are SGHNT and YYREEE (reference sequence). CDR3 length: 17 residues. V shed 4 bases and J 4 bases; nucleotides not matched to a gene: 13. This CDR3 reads CASSGRGSGGSADTQYF. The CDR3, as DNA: TGTGCCAGCAGCGGCAGGGGTAGCGGGGGTTCTGCAGATACGCAGTATTTT.

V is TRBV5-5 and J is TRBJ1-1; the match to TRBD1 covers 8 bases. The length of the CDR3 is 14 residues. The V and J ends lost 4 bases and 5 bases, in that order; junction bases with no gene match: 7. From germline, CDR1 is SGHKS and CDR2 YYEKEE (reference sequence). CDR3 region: CASSTQGAGTEAFF. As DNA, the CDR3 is TGTGCCAGCAGCACCCAGGGGGCAGGGACTGAAGCTTTCTTT.

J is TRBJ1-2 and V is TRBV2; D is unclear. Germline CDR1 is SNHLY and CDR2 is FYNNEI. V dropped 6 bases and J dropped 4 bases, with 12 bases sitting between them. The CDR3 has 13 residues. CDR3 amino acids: CASSLNGGYGYTF. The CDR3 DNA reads TGTGCCAGCAGCCTTAATGGAGGCTATGGCTACACCTTC.

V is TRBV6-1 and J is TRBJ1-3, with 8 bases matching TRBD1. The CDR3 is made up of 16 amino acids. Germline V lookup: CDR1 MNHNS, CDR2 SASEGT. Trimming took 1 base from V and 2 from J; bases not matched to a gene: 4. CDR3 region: CASSEGAGGPGNTIYF. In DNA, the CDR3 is TGTGCCAGCAGTGAAGGGGCAGGGGGCCCTGGAAACACCATATATTTT.

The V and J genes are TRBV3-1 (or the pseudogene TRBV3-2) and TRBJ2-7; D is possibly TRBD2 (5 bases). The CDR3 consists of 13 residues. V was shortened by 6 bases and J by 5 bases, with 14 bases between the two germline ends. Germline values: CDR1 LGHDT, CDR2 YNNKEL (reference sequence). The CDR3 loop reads CASSMKVGNEQYF. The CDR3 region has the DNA TGTGCCAGCAGTATGAAGGTCGGGAACGAGCAGTACTTC.

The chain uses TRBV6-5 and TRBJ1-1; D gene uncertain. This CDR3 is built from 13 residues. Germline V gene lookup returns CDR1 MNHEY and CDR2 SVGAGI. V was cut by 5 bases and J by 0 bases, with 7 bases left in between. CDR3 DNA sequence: TGTGCCAGCAGTATCCGGGTGAACACTGAAGCTTTCTTT. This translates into CASSIRVNTEAFF.

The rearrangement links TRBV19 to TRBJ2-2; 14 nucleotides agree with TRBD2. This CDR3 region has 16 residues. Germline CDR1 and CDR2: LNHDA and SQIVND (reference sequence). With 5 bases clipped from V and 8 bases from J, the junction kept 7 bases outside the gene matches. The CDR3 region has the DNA TGTGCCAGTAGTCTGGGGACTAGCGGGAGTAAAGGGGAGCTGTTTTTT. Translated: CASSLGTSGSKGELFF.

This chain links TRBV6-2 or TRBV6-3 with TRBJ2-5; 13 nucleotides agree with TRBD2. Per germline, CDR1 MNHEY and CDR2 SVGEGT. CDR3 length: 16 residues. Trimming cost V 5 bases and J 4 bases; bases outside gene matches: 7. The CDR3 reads CASSQLAGGPPETQYF. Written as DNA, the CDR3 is TGTGCCAGCAGTCAACTAGCGGGAGGGCCTCCAGAGACCCAGTACTTC.

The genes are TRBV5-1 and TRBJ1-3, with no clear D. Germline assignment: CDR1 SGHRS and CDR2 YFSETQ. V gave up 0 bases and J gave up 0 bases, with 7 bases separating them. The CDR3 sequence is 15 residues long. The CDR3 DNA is TGCGCCAGCAGCTTGGATCAGAACTCTGGAAACACCATATATTTT. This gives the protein CASSLDQNSGNTIYF.

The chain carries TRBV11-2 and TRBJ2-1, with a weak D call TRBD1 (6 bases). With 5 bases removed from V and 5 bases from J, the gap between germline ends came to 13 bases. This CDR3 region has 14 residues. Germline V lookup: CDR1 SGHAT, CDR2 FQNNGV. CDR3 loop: CASSPDRSNNEQFF. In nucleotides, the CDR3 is TGTGCCAGCAGCCCGGACAGATCCAACAATGAGCAGTTCTTC.

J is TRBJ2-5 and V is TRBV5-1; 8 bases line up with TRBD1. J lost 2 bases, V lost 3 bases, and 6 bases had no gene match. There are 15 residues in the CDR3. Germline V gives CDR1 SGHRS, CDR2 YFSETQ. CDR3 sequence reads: CASSSGQGSQETQYF. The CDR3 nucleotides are TGCGCCAGCAGCTCCGGACAGGGATCGCAAGAGACCCAGTACTTC.

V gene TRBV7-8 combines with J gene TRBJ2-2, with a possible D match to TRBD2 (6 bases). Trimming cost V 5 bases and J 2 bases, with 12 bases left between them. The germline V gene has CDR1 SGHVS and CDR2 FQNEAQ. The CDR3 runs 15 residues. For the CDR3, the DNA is TGTGCCAGCAGCCCCGGACTATCTAACACCGGGGAGCTGTTTTTT. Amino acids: CASSPGLSNTGELFF.

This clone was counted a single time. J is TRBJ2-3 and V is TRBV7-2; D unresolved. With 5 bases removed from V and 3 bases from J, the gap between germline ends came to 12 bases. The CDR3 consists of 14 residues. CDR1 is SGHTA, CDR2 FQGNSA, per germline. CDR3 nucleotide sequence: TGTGCCAGCAGCCTGCCCCCGACAACAGATACGCAGTATTTT. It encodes CASSLPPTTDTQYF.

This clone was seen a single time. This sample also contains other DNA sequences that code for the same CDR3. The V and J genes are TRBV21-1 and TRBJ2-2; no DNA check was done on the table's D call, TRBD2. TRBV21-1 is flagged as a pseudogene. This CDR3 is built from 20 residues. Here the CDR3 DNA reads TGTGCCAGCAGCTCCCAGCTAGGACTAGCGGGGGTCTGGAACACCGGGGAGCTGTTTTTT. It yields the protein CASSSQLGLAGVWNTGELFF.

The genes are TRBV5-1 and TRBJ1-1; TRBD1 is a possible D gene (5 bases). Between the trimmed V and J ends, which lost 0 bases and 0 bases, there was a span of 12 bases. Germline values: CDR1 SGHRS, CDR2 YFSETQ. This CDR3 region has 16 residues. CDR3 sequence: CASSLDGGVLNTEAFF. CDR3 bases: TGCGCCAGCAGCTTGGACGGGGGGGTCCTGAACACTGAAGCTTTCTTT. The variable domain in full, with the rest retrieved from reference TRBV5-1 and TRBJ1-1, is KAGVTQTPRYLIKTRGQQVTLSCSPISGHRSVSWYQQTPGQGLQFLFEYFSETQRNKGNFPGRFSGRQFSNSRSEMNVSTLELGDSALYLCASSLDGGVLNTEAFFGQGTRLTVV.